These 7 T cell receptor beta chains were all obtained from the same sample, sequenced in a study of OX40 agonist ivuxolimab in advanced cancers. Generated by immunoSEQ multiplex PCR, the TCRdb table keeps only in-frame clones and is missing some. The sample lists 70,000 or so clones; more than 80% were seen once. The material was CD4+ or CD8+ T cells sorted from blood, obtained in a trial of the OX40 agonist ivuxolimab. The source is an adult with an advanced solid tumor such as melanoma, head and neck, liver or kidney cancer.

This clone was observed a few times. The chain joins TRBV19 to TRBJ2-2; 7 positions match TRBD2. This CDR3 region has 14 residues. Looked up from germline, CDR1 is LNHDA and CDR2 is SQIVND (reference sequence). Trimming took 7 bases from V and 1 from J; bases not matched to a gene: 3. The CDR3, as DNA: TGTGCCAGTAAGACTAGCTTGAACACCGGGGAGCTGTTTTTT. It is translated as CASKTSLNTGELFF.

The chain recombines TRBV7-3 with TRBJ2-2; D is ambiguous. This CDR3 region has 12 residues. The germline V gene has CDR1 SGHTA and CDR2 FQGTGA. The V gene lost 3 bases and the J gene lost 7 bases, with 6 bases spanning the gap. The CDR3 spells CASSFTRGELFF. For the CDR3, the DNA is TGTGCCAGCAGCTTTACACGCGGGGAGCTGTTTTTT.

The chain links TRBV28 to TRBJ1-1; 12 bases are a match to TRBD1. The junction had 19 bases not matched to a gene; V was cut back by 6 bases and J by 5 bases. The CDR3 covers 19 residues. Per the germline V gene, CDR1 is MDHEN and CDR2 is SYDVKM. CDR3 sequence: CASSLQTGTGGTQGTEAFF. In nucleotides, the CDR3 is TGTGCCAGCAGCCTCCAAACCGGGACAGGGGGCACTCAAGGGACTGAAGCTTTCTTT.

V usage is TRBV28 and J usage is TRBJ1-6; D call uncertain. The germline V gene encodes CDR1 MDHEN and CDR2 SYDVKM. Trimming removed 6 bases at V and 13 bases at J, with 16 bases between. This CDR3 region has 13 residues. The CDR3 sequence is CASRPVSISPLHF. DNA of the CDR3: TGTGCCAGCAGACCAGTCTCAATATCTCCCCTCCACTTT.

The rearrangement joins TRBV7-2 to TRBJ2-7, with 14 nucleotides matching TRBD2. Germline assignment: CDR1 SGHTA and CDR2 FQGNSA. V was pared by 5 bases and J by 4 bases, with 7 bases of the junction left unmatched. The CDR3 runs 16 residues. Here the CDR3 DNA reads TGTGCCAGCAGCCCAGAGGGACTAGCGGGAGTGTACGAGCAGTACTTC. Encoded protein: CASSPEGLAGVYEQYF.

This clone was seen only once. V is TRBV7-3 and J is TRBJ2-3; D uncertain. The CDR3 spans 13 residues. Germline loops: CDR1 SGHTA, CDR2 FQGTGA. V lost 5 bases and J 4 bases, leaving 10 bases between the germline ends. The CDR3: CASSQNPADTQYF. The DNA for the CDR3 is TGTGCCAGCAGCCAAAATCCGGCAGATACGCAGTATTTT.

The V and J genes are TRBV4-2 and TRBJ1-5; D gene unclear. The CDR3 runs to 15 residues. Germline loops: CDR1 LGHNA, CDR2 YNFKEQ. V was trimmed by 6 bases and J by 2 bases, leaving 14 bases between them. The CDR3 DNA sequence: TGTGCCAGCAGTCTGGATCTTGGTGGCAATCAGCCCCAGCATTTT. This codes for CASSLDLGGNQPQHF.